The 25 T cell receptor beta chains listed next were all sequenced from one sample in a study of T-cell reconstitution after alpha-beta-depleted transplantation in children. TCRbeta library construction was performed incorporating unique molecular identifiers. Via MiXCR, TCRdb re-called the PCR reads, giving one row per CDR3 protein. The sample has approximately 1,000,000 distinct CDR3 sequences, around 30% seen once. Sequencing was performed on PBMCs, mostly from graft donor cells, taken 360 days after TCRalphabeta/CD19-depleted stem cell transplant. These receptor sequences come from a boy in the first two years of life who had a stem cell transplant for SCID, so the T cells may come from the graft donor.

V gene TRBV15 combines with J gene TRBJ2-1, with 9 bases aligning to TRBD2. CDR3 length equals 16 residues. After removal of 0 bases from V and 8 bases from J, the junction contained 8 bases not matched to a gene. CDR1 is LNHNV and CDR2 is YYDKDF in the germline V gene (reference sequence). The CDR3 sequence: CATSREGGGAPYEQFF. The CDR3, as DNA: TGTGCCACCAGCAGAGAAGGCGGGGGGGCCCCTTATGAGCAGTTCTTC.

The rearrangement links TRBV7-2 to TRBJ1-1, with D tentatively TRBD1 (5 bases). Germline V gene sequence: CDR1 SGHTA, CDR2 FQGNSA. CDR3 size: 15 residues. V lost 1 base to trimming and J lost 4 bases, with 13 bases between them. CDR3: CASSLEISGTTEAFF. Here the CDR3 DNA reads TGTGCCAGCAGCTTAGAAATTTCGGGGACCACTGAAGCTTTCTTT. Full variable domain (remainder filled in from reference TRBV7-2 and TRBJ1-1): GAGVSQSPSNKVTEKGKDVELRCDPISGHTALYWYRQSLGQGLEFLIYFQGNSAPDKSGLPSDRFSAERTGGSVSTLTIQRTQQEDSAVYLCASSLEISGTTEAFFGQGTRLTVV.

This clonotype was counted between two and nine times. V gene TRBV3-1 combines with J gene TRBJ2-7; D ambiguous. V gave up 2 bases and J gave up 2 bases, with 10 bases separating them. The CDR3 has 14 residues. Germline V CDR1 and CDR2: LGHDT, YNNKEL (reference sequence). The CDR3 spells CASSQFQATYEQYF. The CDR3 DNA is TGTGCCAGCAGCCAATTTCAGGCAACCTACGAGCAGTACTTC.

J is TRBJ2-7 and V is TRBV10-3; D not resolved. This CDR3 contains 12 residues. Trimming took 11 bases from V and 5 from J, leaving 16 bases between them. Germline-derived CDR1 and CDR2 are ENHRY and SYGVKD. The CDR3 protein is CAATSARDEQYF. For the CDR3, the DNA is TGTGCCGCGACGTCTGCTCGGGACGAGCAGTACTTC.

This clonotype was picked up a small number of times. V and J are TRBV9 and TRBJ2-1, with D perhaps matching TRBD1 or TRBD2 (6 bases each). The V gene's germline CDR1 is SGDLS and CDR2 YYNGEE. This CDR3 contains 16 residues. The V and J ends lost 5 bases and 0 bases respectively, with 15 bases between them. CDR3: CASSGGLATSYNEQFF. CDR3 bases: TGTGCCAGCAGTGGGGGCCTAGCGACCTCCTACAATGAGCAGTTCTTC.

The V call is TRBV29-1, the J call TRBJ2-7; D is perhaps TRBD1 (6 bases). Germline CDR1 and CDR2: SQVTM and ANQGSEA. Deletions cut 5 bases from V and 2 bases from J, with 13 bases between. The CDR3 contains 13 residues. The CDR3 here is CSVRDNSAYEQYF. The CDR3 DNA reads as TGCAGCGTTCGGGACAATTCGGCCTACGAGCAGTACTTC.

This clonotype was counted at least ten times. The chain links TRBV10-3 to TRBJ2-7; D perhaps matches TRBD2 (5 bases). Germline V lookup: CDR1 ENHRY, CDR2 SYGVKD. The CDR3 loop spans 15 amino acids. With 4 bases removed from V and 2 bases from J, the gap between germline ends came to 15 bases. The CDR3 nucleotides read TGTGCCATCAGTGGACTAAACCAGCAAACCTACGAGCAGTACTTC. It codes for CAISGLNQQTYEQYF.

The CDR3 coding sequence is TGTGCCAGCAGCCCTGGGGAGCGGGCTAAATACAATGAGCAGTTCTTC. Residues: CASSPGERAKYNEQFF. The rearrangement joins TRBV7-6 to TRBJ2-1; D possibly corresponds to TRBD2 (6 bases). V was trimmed by 5 bases and J by 4 bases, leaving 18 bases between them. Germline V gene sequence: CDR1 SGHVS, CDR2 FNYEAQ. The CDR3 runs 16 residues. Full variable domain (outside the CDR3, taken from reference TRBV7-6 and TRBJ2-1): GAGVSQSPRYKVTKRGQDVALRCDPISGHVSLYWYRQALGQGPEFLTYFNYEAQQDKSGLPNDRFSAERPEGSISTLTIQRTEQRDSAMYRCASSPGERAKYNEQFFGPGTRLTVL.

This clonotype was recorded a few times. The chain couples TRBV20-1 to TRBJ1-2; D is possibly TRBD1 (5 bases). Looked up from germline, CDR1 is DFQATT and CDR2 is SNEGSKA (reference sequence). The CDR3 length is 14 residues. V was clipped by 6 bases and J by 2 bases, with 16 bases between them. In DNA form, the CDR3 reads TGCAGTGCACCAGATGACGGGGGGAACTATGGCTACACCTTC. It translates to CSAPDDGGNYGYTF.

The rearrangement uses TRBV7-9 and TRBJ2-1; D is undetermined. Germline V gives CDR1 SEHNR, CDR2 FQNEAQ (reference sequence). The CDR3 length is 15 residues. V was shortened by 4 bases and J by 0 bases, with 10 bases between the two germline ends. DNA of the CDR3: TGTGCCAGCAGCTCCGACATCCTCTCCTACAATGAGCAGTTCTTC. The encoded protein is CASSSDILSYNEQFF.

This clonotype was recorded at least ten times. At one end the junction does not follow the germline gene, possibly because of a read error. The chain recombines TRBV12-3 or TRBV12-4 with TRBJ1-1; D remains ambiguous. The CDR3 runs to 12 residues. This CDR3 is CASSLRGTEAFF. CDR3 coding DNA: TGCGCCAGCAGCTTAAGAGGCACTGAAGCTTTCTTT.

This clonotype occurred a few times. The germline gene is not matched at one end of the junction; a read error may be the cause. J is TRBJ1-2 and V is TRBV7-9; a weak D match, TRBD1 (5 bases). Germline V gives CDR1 SEHNR, CDR2 FQNEAQ (reference sequence). This CDR3 is 10 amino acids long. As DNA, the CDR3 is TGTGCCAGCAGCTTACAGGGAATAGCCTTC. This codes for CASSLQGIAF.

This clonotype was detected only a few times. J is TRBJ2-2 and V is TRBV6-5, with 7 bases that match TRBD2. Unmatched junction bases numbered 7, after V lost 0 bases and J lost 6 bases. The CDR3 consists of 16 residues. Per the germline V gene, CDR1 is MNHEY and CDR2 is SVGAGI. Here the CDR3 reads CASSYSTGGRAGELFF. The CDR3 region has the DNA TGTGCCAGCAGTTACTCCACGGGGGGACGCGCCGGGGAGCTGTTTTTT.

The chain recombines TRBV18 with TRBJ2-5; a weak D match, TRBD1 (6 bases). V dropped 1 base and J dropped 8 bases, with 23 bases sitting between them. Germline V gene data show CDR1 as KGHSH and CDR2 as LQKENI. CDR3 length equals 17 residues. The CDR3 spells CASSPLPTGRPFATQYF. CDR3 coding DNA: TGTGCCAGCTCACCACTTCCTACAGGGCGACCGTTTGCAACCCAGTACTTC.

This clonotype has only a few counts. The chain recombines TRBV29-1 with TRBJ1-1; D ambiguous. Trimming shortened V by 0 bases and J by 4 bases, and 9 bases separated the two germline ends. Germline loops: CDR1 SQVTM, CDR2 ANQGSEA. The CDR3 has 13 residues. The CDR3 protein is CSVEEGWITEAFF. The CDR3 DNA reads as TGCAGCGTTGAAGAGGGGTGGATCACTGAAGCTTTCTTT.

A few counts support this clonotype. The chain employs TRBV7-3 and TRBJ2-1, with 8 bases that match TRBD1. The CDR3 spans 15 residues. Trimming removed 3 bases from V and 5 bases from J; junction bases left unmatched: 6. The germline V gene encodes CDR1 SGHTA and CDR2 FQGTGA. The CDR3 spells CASSLKGTGDNEQFF. The CDR3 nucleotides read TGTGCCAGCAGCTTGAAAGGGACAGGAGACAATGAGCAGTTCTTC.

This clonotype came up a few times. The genes are TRBV20-1 and TRBJ2-7, with 9 nucleotides matching TRBD1. The junction had 11 bases not matched to a gene; V was cut back by 6 bases and J by 5 bases. Per the germline V gene, CDR1 is DFQATT and CDR2 is SNEGSKA (reference sequence). This CDR3 is 14 amino acids long. The CDR3 DNA reads as TGCAGTGCACAGGTCCCCGGACAGGGGCACGAGCAGTACTTC. Translated: CSAQVPGQGHEQYF.

The chain is built from TRBV27 and TRBJ2-2, with TRBD1 matching over 8 bases. Germline CDR1 MNHEY, CDR2 SMNVEV (reference sequence). The CDR3 loop spans 14 amino acids. V dropped 6 bases and J dropped 4; count of bases not matched to a gene: 4. CDR3 bases: TGTGCCAGCAGATCGGGACAGGTCACCGGGGAGCTGTTTTTT. This sequence encodes CASRSGQVTGELFF.

The chain recombines TRBV5-1 with TRBJ2-7; no clear D gene. Trimming shortened V by 0 bases and J by 2 bases, and 6 bases separated the two germline ends. Germline V gene data show CDR1 as SGHRS and CDR2 as YFSETQ. CDR3 size: 13 residues. The CDR3 region is CASSLVTTYEQYF. CDR3 nucleotides: TGCGCCAGCAGCTTGGTGACAACCTACGAGCAGTACTTC.

This clonotype was detected only a few times. This chain uses TRBV15 with TRBJ2-1; TRBD2 matches at 10 bases. V trimming: 0 bases; J trimming: 6 bases; junction bases outside the gene matches: 5. Germline CDR1 reads LNHNV; CDR2 reads YYDKDF (reference sequence). The CDR3 runs to 16 residues. CDR3 region: CATSRDRASGGNEQFF. CDR3 DNA: TGTGCCACCAGCAGAGATAGGGCTAGCGGGGGCAATGAGCAGTTCTTC.

The chain employs TRBV4-2 and TRBJ2-5; D is unclear. V was shortened by 4 bases and J by 5 bases, with 11 bases between the two germline ends. CDR1 is LGHNA, CDR2 YNFKEQ, per germline. The CDR3 runs 13 residues. The CDR3 spells CASSPALGETQYF. In nucleotides, the CDR3 is TGTGCCAGCAGCCCCGCCTTGGGGGAGACCCAGTACTTC.

The rearrangement uses TRBV9 and TRBJ2-7, with TRBD2 identical over 10 bases. CDR3 length: 14 amino acids. From germline, CDR1 is SGDLS and CDR2 YYNGEE. J gave up 4 bases and V 2 bases, and 3 bases lay outside the gene matches. The CDR3 coding sequence is TGTGCCAGCAGCGTTAGCGGGGGGTCTTACGAGCAGTACTTC. As protein: CASSVSGGSYEQYF. The full variable domain, completed using reference TRBV9 and TRBJ2-7, is DSGVTQTPKHLITATGQRVTLRCSPRSGDLSVYWYQQSLDQGLQFLIQYYNGEERAKGNILERFSAQQFPDLHSELNLSSLELGDSALYFCASSVSGGSYEQYFGPGTRLTVT.

This clonotype occurred many times. CDR3 in amino acids: CASSRTRGETQYF. CDR3 nucleotide sequence: TGTGCCAGCAGTCGGACCCGGGGGGAGACCCAGTACTTC. The chain links TRBV12-3 or TRBV12-4 to TRBJ2-5; perhaps TRBD2 as D (6 bases). The V and J ends lost 5 bases and 5 bases respectively, with 12 bases between them. The CDR3 has 13 amino acids.

The chain's CDR3 is CASSSPRGRDPNYGYTF. CDR3 coding DNA: TGTGCCAGCAGTTCCCCCCGAGGGAGGGACCCCAACTATGGCTACACCTTC. The chain has TRBV12-3 or TRBV12-4 and TRBJ1-2, with a tentative D call TRBD1 (5 bases). Trimming removed 4 bases at V and 2 bases at J, with 20 bases between. CDR3 size: 17 residues.

This clonotype was seen a single time. The chain combines TRBV12-3 or TRBV12-4 with TRBJ2-2; D possibly corresponds to TRBD1 (6 bases). This CDR3 comprises 16 residues. V was shortened by 2 bases and J by 5 bases, with 15 bases between the two germline ends. This CDR3 is CASSLITGLRTGELFF. CDR3 nucleotide sequence: TGTGCCAGCAGTTTAATCACAGGGCTGAGGACCGGGGAGCTGTTTTTT.